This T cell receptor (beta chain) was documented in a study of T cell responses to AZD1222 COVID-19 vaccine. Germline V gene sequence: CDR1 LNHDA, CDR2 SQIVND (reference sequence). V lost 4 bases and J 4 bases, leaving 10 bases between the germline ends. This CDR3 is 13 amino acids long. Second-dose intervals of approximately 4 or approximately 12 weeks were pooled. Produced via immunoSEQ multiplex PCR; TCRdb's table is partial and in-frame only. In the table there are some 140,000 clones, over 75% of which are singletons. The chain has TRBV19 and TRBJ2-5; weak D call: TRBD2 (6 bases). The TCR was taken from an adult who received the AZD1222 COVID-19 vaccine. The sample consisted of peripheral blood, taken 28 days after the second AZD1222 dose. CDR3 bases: TGTGCCAGTAGTAGGAGGGGTGGAGAGACCCAGTACTTC. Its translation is CASSRRGGETQYF.